The 16 T cell receptor beta chains listed next were all sequenced from one sample in a study of T-cell memory formation after mild COVID-19. From the 5' RACE reads, TCRdb called clonotypes with MiXCR, one entry per CDR3 protein. This table has 400,000 to 500,000 distinct CDR3 sequences, approximately 19% appearing once. Sequencing used PBMCs or a T cell subset sorted from them (not recorded which). All receptors derive from a man between 18 and 29 years old who had mild COVID-19 (a few samples of this study predate the infection). Cell type and time point are not known.

In this sample, this clonotype turned up a few times. For the CDR3, the DNA is TGCGCCAGCAGCCCGGACGGGACAGGGTCTTTTGAGCAGTTCTTC. Its translation is CASSPDGTGSFEQFF. The rearrangement links TRBV5-1 to TRBJ2-1, with TRBD1 matching over 9 bases. The CDR3 has 15 residues. V lost 4 bases, J lost 9 bases, and 11 bases stayed unmatched. Germline lookup yields CDR1 SGHRS and CDR2 YFSETQ.

This clonotype has more than one count but fewer than ten. The chain employs TRBV7-2 and TRBJ2-3; D gene uncertain. CDR3 length: 14 residues. Deletions cut 3 bases from V and 1 base from J, with 8 bases between. Germline V gene lookup returns CDR1 SGHTA and CDR2 FQGNSA. Written as DNA, the CDR3 is TGTGCCAGCAGCTTGAGACCGGGCACAGATACGCAGTATTTT. This codes for CASSLRPGTDTQYF.

The chain couples TRBV20-1 to TRBJ2-7, with D possibly TRBD2 on 8 matching bases. V was pared by 5 bases and J by 7 bases, with 15 bases between. The CDR3 contains 12 residues. Germline V gene lookup returns CDR1 DFQATT and CDR2 SNEGSKA (reference sequence). CDR3 nucleotides: TGCAGTGCTCGGGAGGGGGCAGGGGAGCAGTACGTC. It is translated as CSAREGAGEQYV.

This chain links TRBV7-8 with TRBJ1-5, with a possible D match to TRBD1 (5 bases). The CDR3 sequence is 15 residues long. V was clipped by 2 bases and J by 4 bases, with 12 bases between them. Germline CDR1 reads SGHVS; CDR2 reads FQNEAQ. CDR3 residues: CASSLYQGFNQPQHF. The CDR3, as DNA: TGTGCCAGCAGCTTATATCAGGGATTTAATCAGCCCCAGCATTTT. The full variable domain, with the rest looked up from reference TRBV7-8 and TRBJ1-5, is GAGVSQSPRYKVAKRGQDVALRCDPISGHVSLFWYQQALGQGPEFLTYFQNEAQLDKSGLPSDRFFAERPEGSVSTLKIQRTQQEDSAVYLCASSLYQGFNQPQHFGDGTRLSIL.

The V call is TRBV12-3 or TRBV12-4, the J call TRBJ2-7; D not certain. This CDR3 spans 13 amino acids. V was clipped by 3 bases and J by 7 bases, with 13 bases between them. DNA of the CDR3: TGTGCCAGCAGTTTCTTCCGGAGTGGGGAGCAGTACTTC. This encodes CASSFFRSGEQYF.

The sample holds a few counts of this clonotype. The chain employs TRBV7-2 and TRBJ1-2, with unresolved D. This CDR3 region has 13 residues. V was trimmed by 5 bases and J by 12 bases, leaving 19 bases between them. Per germline, CDR1 SGHTA and CDR2 FQGNSA. CDR3 amino acids: CASSAPVPYGNTF. CDR3 nucleotide sequence: TGTGCCAGCAGCGCCCCTGTCCCCTATGGAAACACCTTC.

The chain is built from TRBV5-1 and TRBJ1-1; tentative D call: TRBD1 (6 bases). The CDR3 covers 12 residues. The germline V gene encodes CDR1 SGHRS and CDR2 YFSETQ. The V end lost 5 bases, the J end lost 14 bases, and 19 bases lay between the germline ends. The CDR3 here is CASRVSGALQFF. CDR3 DNA: TGCGCCAGCAGGGTGTCGGGGGCCTTACAGTTCTTT.

This clonotype was observed a few times. The chain combines TRBV12-3 or TRBV12-4 with TRBJ1-2; D unclear. Deletions cut 8 bases from V and 0 bases from J, with 7 bases between. CDR3 length equals 12 residues. In DNA form, the CDR3 reads TGTGCCAGCGTGAGGGCTAACTATGGCTACACCTTC. It yields the protein CASVRANYGYTF.

In its sample, this clonotype was seen a few times. This chain connects TRBV5-5 to TRBJ2-7; 10 bases are a match to TRBD1. The J segment lost 4 bases and the V segment lost 3 bases, leaving 7 bases of the junction unmatched. The V gene's germline CDR1 is SGHKS and CDR2 YYEKEE (reference sequence). The CDR3 has 15 residues. The CDR3 sequence is CASSSYRDRGYEQYV. The CDR3 nucleotides read TGTGCCAGCAGCTCCTATAGGGACAGGGGATACGAGCAGTACGTC.

This clonotype was seen ten or more times. The chain combines TRBV10-1 with TRBJ2-7; D is undetermined. Per the germline V gene, CDR1 is WNHNN and CDR2 is SYGVQD (reference sequence). This CDR3 spans 13 amino acids. Trimming left V 4 bases short and J 6 bases short, with 13 bases between. The CDR3 DNA is TGCGCCAGCAGTGCCACCCTTCTCCTCGAGCAGTACTTC. It encodes CASSATLLLEQYF.

This clonotype was seen a few times. The chain joins TRBV7-2 to TRBJ1-2; 7 positions match TRBD1. CDR1 SGHTA and CDR2 FQGNSA come from the germline V gene. The CDR3 spans 16 residues. Unmatched junction bases numbered 7, after V lost 3 bases and J lost 0 bases. CDR3 in DNA: TGTGCCAGCAGCTTGTTCCAGGGGGTACCTAACTATGGCTACACCTTC. Protein: CASSLFQGVPNYGYTF.

The J gene is TRBJ1-2, the V gene TRBV7-2, with D possibly matching TRBD1 (6 bases). The CDR3 consists of 16 residues. Deletions cut 1 base from V and 7 bases from J, with 19 bases between. The germline CDR1 and CDR2 sequences are SGHTA and FQGNSA. CDR3 sequence (DNA): TGTGCCAGCAGCTTAGGACCCCTCGGGGGGGCAAGTGGCTACACCTTC. Translation gives CASSLGPLGGASGYTF.

This clonotype was seen only a few times. The chain joins TRBV5-1 to TRBJ2-7; D is uncertain. CDR1 and CDR2 from the germline V gene are SGHRS and YFSETQ. V lost 4 bases, J lost 5 bases, and 16 bases lay in between. CDR3 length equals 14 residues. In DNA form, the CDR3 reads TGCGCCAGCAGCGCTGGAAGTCATCGGCACGAGCAGTACTTC. This gives the protein CASSAGSHRHEQYF.

This clonotype has only a few counts. V usage is TRBV10-3 and J usage is TRBJ2-7; a possible D gene is TRBD1 (5 bases). This CDR3 spans 13 amino acids. Germline values: CDR1 ENHRY, CDR2 SYGVKD. Trimming took off 6 bases at V and 3 bases at J, with 12 bases between the two ends. CDR3 DNA sequence: TGTGCCATCAGGGGGTTGACAGACTACGAGCAGTACTTC. Its protein product is CAIRGLTDYEQYF.

This clonotype was counted at least ten times. The chain couples TRBV11-2 to TRBJ2-5; D possibly corresponds to TRBD1 (6 bases). The CDR3 has 16 residues. V shed 5 bases and J shed 2 bases, with 18 bases lying between them. Germline V gene sequence: CDR1 SGHAT, CDR2 FQNNGV. The CDR3 loop is CASSQRGGEGQETQYF. CDR3 DNA: TGTGCCAGCAGCCAGCGAGGGGGTGAAGGTCAAGAGACCCAGTACTTC.

V usage is TRBV9 and J usage is TRBJ1-2, with a tentative D call TRBD1 (5 bases). Germline-derived CDR1 and CDR2 are SGDLS and YYNGEE. CDR3 size: 17 residues. Trimming took off 2 bases at V and 8 bases at J, with 25 bases between the two ends. The CDR3 DNA reads as TGTGCCAGCAGCGTGACGGGACGTCTAACCGAACTCGGGGGCTACACCTTC. It specifies CASSVTGRLTELGGYTF.